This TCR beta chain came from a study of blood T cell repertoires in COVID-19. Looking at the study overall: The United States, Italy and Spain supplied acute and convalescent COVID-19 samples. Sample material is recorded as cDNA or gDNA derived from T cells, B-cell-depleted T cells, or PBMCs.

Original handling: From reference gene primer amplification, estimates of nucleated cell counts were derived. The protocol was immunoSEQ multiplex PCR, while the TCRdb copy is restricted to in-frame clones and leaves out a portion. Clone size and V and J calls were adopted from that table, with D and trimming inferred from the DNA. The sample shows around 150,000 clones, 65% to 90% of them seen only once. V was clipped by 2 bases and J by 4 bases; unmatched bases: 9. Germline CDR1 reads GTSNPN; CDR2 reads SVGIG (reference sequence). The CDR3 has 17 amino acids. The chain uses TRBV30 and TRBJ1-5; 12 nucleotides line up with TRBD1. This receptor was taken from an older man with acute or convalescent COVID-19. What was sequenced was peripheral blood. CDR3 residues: CAWSPYGTGGLNQPQHF. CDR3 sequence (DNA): TGTGCCTGGAGTCCTTACGGGACAGGGGGCTTAAATCAGCCCCAGCATTTT.